Listed here is a single T cell receptor beta chain. The antigen remains unidentified. Though nominally healthy at sampling, donors likely had unrecorded immune exposures. The data were taken from a study of cytomegalovirus exposure and HLA in healthy donors. Study results and limitations: Later examination showed HLA-associated TCR beta chains had greater clonal expansion than equally common others. As a later analysis revealed, most CMV-associated TCR beta chains appeared HLA-restricted.

This PCR relied on a set of 60 Vbeta primers and 13 Jbeta primers. Sequencing used immunoSEQ multiplex PCR; TCRdb keeps in-frame clones, though not all of them. The profile shows about 110,000 clones, roughly 69% of them singletons. The sequenced sample consisted of PBMCs. This clonotype originated in a man aged 50-60 years in good health and CMV-seropositive.

In DNA form, the CDR3 reads TGTGCCAGTAGTAACCAGGGAGGGGGTGCCGGGGAGCTGTTTTTT. It specifies CASSNQGGGAGELFF. The chain couples TRBV19 to TRBJ2-2; D possibly corresponds to TRBD2 (7 bases). V gave up 4 bases and J gave up 6 bases, with 15 bases separating them. This CDR3 is built from 15 residues. The germline gives CDR1 LNHDA, CDR2 SQIVND (reference sequence).